These T cell receptor beta chains were read from a single sample in a study of monozygotic twins with inflammatory bowel disease. TCRdb reworked the 5' RACE reads into one entry per CDR3 protein, no DNA. The ten top clones account for more than 2%, within a sample of around 380,000 distinct CDR3 sequences. The sample was blood. These receptors were obtained from a human donor with ulcerative colitis or Crohn's disease, or a healthy co-twin of an affected twin (not recorded which). CDR3s include the opening cysteine and the closing phenylalanine or tryptophan. The order of the fields is V gene, J gene, CDR3 protein.

V: TRBV27
J: TRBJ2-1
CDR3: CASSFTAGTSGSNEQFF

V: TRBV5-5
J: TRBJ2-1
CDR3: CASSLLAGAYNEQFF

V: TRBV7-3
J: TRBJ2-3
CDR3: CASSLMDGDTQYF

V: TRBV15
J: TRBJ2-7
CDR3: CATSSEGPAGLVYEQYF

V: TRBV5-1
J: TRBJ2-7
CDR3: CASSLPGLAGGPGGEQYF

V: TRBV3-1
J: TRBJ1-6
CDR3: CASSPTGNYSPLHF

V: TRBV10-3
J: TRBJ1-2
CDR3: CAIQMDRTYGYTF

V: TRBV18
J: TRBJ2-6
CDR3: CASSPTGYGANVLTF

V: TRBV18
J: TRBJ2-3
CDR3: CASSPEDTQYF

V: TRBV4-1
J: TRBJ2-1
CDR3: CASSQVISGLSYNEQFF

V: TRBV25-1
J: TRBJ2-3
CDR3: CASSEERGGWSTDTQYF

V: TRBV19
J: TRBJ2-5
CDR3: CARDPLKAGGRETQYF

V: TRBV12-3/TRBV12-4
J: TRBJ2-5
CDR3: CASTGGWETQYF

V: TRBV5-1
J: TRBJ2-3
CDR3: CASSLQPSGDTQYF

V: TRBV20-1
J: TRBJ1-1
CDR3: CSAQALTGGGEAFF

V: TRBV27
J: TRBJ2-5
CDR3: CASSLSSRVRETQYF

V: TRBV5-1
J: TRBJ2-3
CDR3: CASSRGEVDTQYF

V: TRBV12-3/TRBV12-4
J: TRBJ2-3
CDR3: CAGMTVGTSGDNTQYF

V: TRBV3-1
J: TRBJ1-3
CDR3: CASSPLTWSSGNTIYF

V: TRBV5-1
J: TRBJ2-7
CDR3: CASTGTSGGVAEQYF

V: TRBV10-3
J: TRBJ1-1
CDR3: CAISTPRLGGVDTEAFF

V: TRBV5-8
J: TRBJ2-5
CDR3: CASSLRPSQYF